This T cell receptor beta chain is drawn from a study of OX40 agonist ivuxolimab in advanced cancers. Study summary: Subjects had a mean age of about 57 years, with a range of 23 to 79; just over 80% were male. Notes on the study in general: On average, CD8+ T cells showed a greater number of expanded clones than CD4+. Antigen specificity was not determined for the expanded peripheral T cells. Low normalized T-cell clonal expansion was also seen in some nonresponders.

Repertoires were generated with immunoSEQ multiplex PCR, while TCRdb's copy carries only in-frame clones and drops some. The data contain about 110,000 clones, around 93% of them singletons. To note about this clone: Its antigen is not known.

CDR1 is SGHRS and CDR2 is YFSETQ in the germline V gene. V lost 4 bases to trimming and J lost 6 bases; unmatched junction nucleotides: 2. The CDR3 length is 13 residues. The sequence derives from an adult with an advanced solid tumor such as melanoma, head and neck, liver or kidney cancer. This material consisted of CD4+ or CD8+ T cells sorted from blood, taken in a trial of the OX40 agonist ivuxolimab. V gene TRBV5-1 combines with J gene TRBJ1-2; 11 bases fit TRBD1. CDR3 region: CASSPGQGDGYTF. The CDR3 DNA reads TGCGCCAGCAGCCCGGGACAGGGGGATGGCTACACCTTC.